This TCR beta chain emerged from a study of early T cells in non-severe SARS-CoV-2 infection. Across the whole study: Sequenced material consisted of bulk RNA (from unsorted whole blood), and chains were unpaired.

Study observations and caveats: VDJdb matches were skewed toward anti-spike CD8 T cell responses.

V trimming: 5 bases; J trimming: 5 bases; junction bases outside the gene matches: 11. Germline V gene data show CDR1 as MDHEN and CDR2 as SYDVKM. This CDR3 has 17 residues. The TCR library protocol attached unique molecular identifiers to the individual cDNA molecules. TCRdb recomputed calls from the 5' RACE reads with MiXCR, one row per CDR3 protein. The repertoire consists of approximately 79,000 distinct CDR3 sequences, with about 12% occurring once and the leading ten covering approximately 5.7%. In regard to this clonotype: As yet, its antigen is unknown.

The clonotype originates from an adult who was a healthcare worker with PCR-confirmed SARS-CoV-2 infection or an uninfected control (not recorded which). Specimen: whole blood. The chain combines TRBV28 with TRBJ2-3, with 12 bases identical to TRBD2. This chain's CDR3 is CASSQFLAGGPGDTQYF. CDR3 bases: TGTGCCAGCAGTCAATTTCTAGCGGGAGGGCCCGGAGATACGCAGTATTTT.